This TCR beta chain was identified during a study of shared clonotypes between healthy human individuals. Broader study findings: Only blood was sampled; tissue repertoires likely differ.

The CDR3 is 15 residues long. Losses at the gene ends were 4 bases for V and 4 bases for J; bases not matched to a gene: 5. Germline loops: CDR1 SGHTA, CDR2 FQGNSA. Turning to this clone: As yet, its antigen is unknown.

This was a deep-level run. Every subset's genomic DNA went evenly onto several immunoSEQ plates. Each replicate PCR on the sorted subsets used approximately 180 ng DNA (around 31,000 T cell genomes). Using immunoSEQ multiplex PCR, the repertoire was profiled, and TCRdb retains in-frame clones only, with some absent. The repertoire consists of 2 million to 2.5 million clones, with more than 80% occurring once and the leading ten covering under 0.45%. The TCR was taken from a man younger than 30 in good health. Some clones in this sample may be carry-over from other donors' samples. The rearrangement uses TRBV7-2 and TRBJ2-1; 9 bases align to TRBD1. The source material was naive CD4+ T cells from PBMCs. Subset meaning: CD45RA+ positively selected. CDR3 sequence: CASSSRDRAYNEQFF. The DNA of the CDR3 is TGTGCCAGCAGCTCCCGGGACAGGGCATACAATGAGCAGTTCTTC.